This T cell receptor (beta chain) was recorded in a study of beta chain features in type 1 diabetes. Study-wide background: When patients were set against healthy donors, age, gender and cell yields were similar.

As every portion of the isolated RNA was reverse transcribed, the sequencing read expressed TCRB transcripts. TCRdb's table, derived via immunoSEQ multiplex PCR, lists solely in-frame clones and lacks some. The sample yields roughly 220,000 clones, approximately 16% seen once. This clone was counted only a few times. Its antigen remains unidentified. This specimen includes other DNA sequences encoding the same CDR3. V was pared by 0 bases and J by 4 bases, with 9 bases between. CDR1 and CDR2 from the germline V gene are LNHNV and YYDKDF (reference sequence). CDR3 length: 14 amino acids. Via CD45RO/CCR7/CD25/CD127/CD95/CD27, cells of the CD4+ naive, central memory, regulatory and stem cell-like memory subsets were sorted. Study-level findings and limits: When VDJ junctions were examined, type 1 diabetes patients showed fewer insertions and more deletions. There was a moderate but significant shortening of TCRB CDR3s in all four CD4+ subsets of Type 1 diabetes patients.

This TCR was sampled from a man aged 25-45 years with type 1 diabetes. The chain links TRBV15 to TRBJ2-5; D remains unclear. Sequenced material: naive CD4+ T cells from blood. In DNA, the CDR3 is TGTGCCACCAGCAGAGATCGCGGCGGAGAGACCCAGTACTTC. It translates to CATSRDRGGETQYF.